This TCR beta chain was recovered during a study of T cell responses to AZD1222 COVID-19 vaccine. Sequencing was performed with immunoSEQ multiplex PCR; in TCRdb, only in-frame clones are kept and a portion is missing. The repertoire holds some 130,000 clones, approximately 92% seen once, with around 1.9% in the top ten. Regarding the study as a whole: Without day 14 samples, only post-peak T cell repertoires were studied. Nearly half of spike-specific TCRs reportedly target variant regions that are unmutated in the B.1.351 and B.1.1.7 variants. At baseline, seropositivity was found in only five or six AZD1222 recipients. Spike-spanning, vaccine-associated CD4 TCRs were dominant at 160-218 and 743-854.

The CDR3 has 14 amino acids. With V trimmed by 4 bases and J by 8 bases, 1 base remained unmatched. The germline V gene has CDR1 SEHNR and CDR2 FQNEAQ (reference sequence). As regards this clone: Its antigen is unknown.

Sequenced material: peripheral blood, taken 28 days after the second AZD1222 dose. The clonotype originates from an adult who received the AZD1222 COVID-19 vaccine. The V gene is TRBV7-9, the J gene TRBJ1-6, with TRBD1 matching 11 bases. CDR3 residues: CASSSGQGDSPLHF. In DNA, the CDR3 is TGTGCCAGCAGCTCGGGACAGGGGGATTCACCCCTCCACTTT.